Below, one T cell receptor (beta chain) is given with its context. The sample originates from a study of cytomegalovirus exposure and HLA in healthy donors. On the study more broadly: Approximately 170 million T cells yielded around 120 million unique TCR beta sequences in earlier analysis. Researchers found that about 82% of a few hundred genotyped donors fell within the Caucasian-associated ancestry cluster.

CDR1 is KGHSH, CDR2 LQKENI, per germline. V lost 0 bases, J lost 3 bases, and 11 bases lay in between. The CDR3 contains 15 residues. The PCR made use of 60 Vbeta and 13 Jbeta primers. Assay used: immunoSEQ multiplex PCR; TCRdb lists only in-frame clones, some missing. The sample consists of 160,000 or so clones, around four fifths of them appearing once. This receptor was identified in a woman under 30 in good health and CMV-seronegative. The chain employs TRBV18 and TRBJ1-2, with D maybe TRBD1 (6 bases). The sequenced sample consisted of PBMCs. The CDR3 coding sequence is TGTGCCAGCTCACCACCTTTGACAGGACACTATGGCTACACCTTC. This encodes CASSPPLTGHYGYTF.